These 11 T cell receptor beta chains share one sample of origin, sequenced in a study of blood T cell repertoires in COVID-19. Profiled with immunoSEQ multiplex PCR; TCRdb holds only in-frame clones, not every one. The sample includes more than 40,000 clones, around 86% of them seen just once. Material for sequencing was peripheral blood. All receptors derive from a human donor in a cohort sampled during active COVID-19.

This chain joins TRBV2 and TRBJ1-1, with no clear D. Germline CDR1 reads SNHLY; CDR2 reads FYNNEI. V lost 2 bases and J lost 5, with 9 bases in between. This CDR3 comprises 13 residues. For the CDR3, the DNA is TGTGCCAGCAGTGAATCCGTATTAACTGAAGCTTTCTTT. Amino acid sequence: CASSESVLTEAFF.

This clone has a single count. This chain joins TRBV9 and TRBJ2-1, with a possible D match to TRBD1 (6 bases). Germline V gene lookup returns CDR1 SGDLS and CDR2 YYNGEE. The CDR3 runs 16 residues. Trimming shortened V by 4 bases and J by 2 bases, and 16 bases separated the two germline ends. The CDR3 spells CASSTQQGIPYNEQFF. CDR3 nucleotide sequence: TGTGCCAGCAGCACACAACAGGGAATCCCCTACAATGAGCAGTTCTTC.

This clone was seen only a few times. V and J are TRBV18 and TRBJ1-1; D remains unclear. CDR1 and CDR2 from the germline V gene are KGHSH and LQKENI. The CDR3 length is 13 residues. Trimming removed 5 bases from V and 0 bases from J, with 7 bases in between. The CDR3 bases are TGTGCCAGCTCAAAGGAGATGAACACTGAAGCTTTCTTT. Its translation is CASSKEMNTEAFF.

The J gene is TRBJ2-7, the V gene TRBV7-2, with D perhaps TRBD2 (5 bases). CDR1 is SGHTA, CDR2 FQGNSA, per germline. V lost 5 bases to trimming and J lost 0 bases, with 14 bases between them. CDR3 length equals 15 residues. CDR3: CASSPWTRLSYEQYF. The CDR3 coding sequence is TGTGCCAGCAGCCCTTGGACTCGGCTCTCCTACGAGCAGTACTTC.

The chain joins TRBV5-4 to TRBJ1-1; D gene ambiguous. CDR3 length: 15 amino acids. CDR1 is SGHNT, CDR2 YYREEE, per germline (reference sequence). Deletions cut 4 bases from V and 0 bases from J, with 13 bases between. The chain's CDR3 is CASSVKDGMNTEAFF. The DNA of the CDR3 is TGTGCCAGCAGCGTAAAAGACGGGATGAACACTGAAGCTTTCTTT.

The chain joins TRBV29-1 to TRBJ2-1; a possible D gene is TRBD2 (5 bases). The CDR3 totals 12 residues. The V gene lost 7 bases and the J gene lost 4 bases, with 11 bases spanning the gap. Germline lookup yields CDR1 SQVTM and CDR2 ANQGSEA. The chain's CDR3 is CSGAGLYNEQFF. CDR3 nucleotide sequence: TGCAGCGGTGCTGGACTTTACAATGAGCAGTTCTTC.

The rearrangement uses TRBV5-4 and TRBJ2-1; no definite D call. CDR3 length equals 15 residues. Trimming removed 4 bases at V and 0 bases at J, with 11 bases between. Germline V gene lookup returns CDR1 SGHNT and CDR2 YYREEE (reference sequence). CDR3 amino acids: CASSLQASSYNEQFF. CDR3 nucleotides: TGTGCCAGCAGCCTGCAAGCGAGCTCCTACAATGAGCAGTTCTTC.

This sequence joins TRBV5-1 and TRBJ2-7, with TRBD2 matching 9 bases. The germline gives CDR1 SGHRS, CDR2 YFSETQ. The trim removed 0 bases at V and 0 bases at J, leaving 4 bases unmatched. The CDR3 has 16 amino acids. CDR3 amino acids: CASSLGSGRSSYEQYF. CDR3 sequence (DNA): TGCGCCAGCAGCTTGGGGAGCGGGAGGAGCTCCTACGAGCAGTACTTC.

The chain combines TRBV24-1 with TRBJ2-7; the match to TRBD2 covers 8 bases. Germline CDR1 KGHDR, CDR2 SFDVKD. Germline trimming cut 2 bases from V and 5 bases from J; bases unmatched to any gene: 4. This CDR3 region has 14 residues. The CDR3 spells CATSDSGRGDEQYF. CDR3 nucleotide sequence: TGTGCCACCAGTGATTCCGGGAGGGGAGACGAGCAGTACTTC.

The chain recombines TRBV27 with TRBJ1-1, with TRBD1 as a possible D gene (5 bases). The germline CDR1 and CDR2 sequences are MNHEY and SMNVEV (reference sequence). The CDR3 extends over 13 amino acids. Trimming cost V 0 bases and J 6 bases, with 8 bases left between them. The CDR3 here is CASSLSGLPEAFF. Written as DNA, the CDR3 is TGTGCCAGCAGTTTATCGGGACTACCTGAAGCTTTCTTT.

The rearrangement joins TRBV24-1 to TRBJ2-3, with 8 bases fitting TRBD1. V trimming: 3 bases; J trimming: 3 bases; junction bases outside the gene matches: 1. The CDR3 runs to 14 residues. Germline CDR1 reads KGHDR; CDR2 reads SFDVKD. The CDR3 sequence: CATSDTGGTDTQYF. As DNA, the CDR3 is TGTGCCACCAGTGATACAGGGGGAACAGATACGCAGTATTTT.